This TCR beta chain was recorded in a study of cytomegalovirus exposure and HLA in healthy donors. Study information: Earlier, fewer than 130 million unique TCR beta sequences were recovered from about 200 million T cells by an analysis.

This clone was detected a few times. The study ran its PCR with 60 Vbeta and 13 Jbeta primers. Clones were read by immunoSEQ multiplex PCR, and TCRdb kept only the in-frame ones, dropping some. The table lists fewer than 120,000 clones, 78% of them singletons. J lost 1 base, V lost 5 bases, and 5 bases had no gene match. Germline lookup yields CDR1 MDHEN and CDR2 SYDVKM. This CDR3 is built from 15 residues. Every donor was a healthy person donating bone marrow. The chain carries TRBV28 and TRBJ2-1; 7 bases are a match to TRBD2. Sequenced material: PBMCs. This sequence originates from a woman aged 30 to 39 in good health and CMV-seronegative. DNA for the CDR3: TGTGCCAGCAGTAGTTTGCGGGAGTCCTACAATGAGCAGTTCTTC. Residues: CASSSLRESYNEQFF.